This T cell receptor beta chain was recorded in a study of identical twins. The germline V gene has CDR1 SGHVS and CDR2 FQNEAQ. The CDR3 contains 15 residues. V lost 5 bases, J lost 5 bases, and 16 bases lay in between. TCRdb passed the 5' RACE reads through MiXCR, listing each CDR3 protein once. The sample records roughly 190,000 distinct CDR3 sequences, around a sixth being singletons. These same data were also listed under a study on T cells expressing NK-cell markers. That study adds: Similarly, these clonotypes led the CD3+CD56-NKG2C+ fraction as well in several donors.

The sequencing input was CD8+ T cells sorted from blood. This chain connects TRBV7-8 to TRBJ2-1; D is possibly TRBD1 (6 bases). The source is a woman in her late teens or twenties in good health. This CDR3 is CASSTQPGHNNEQFF. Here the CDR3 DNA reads TGTGCCAGCAGCACCCAACCGGGACATAACAATGAGCAGTTCTTC.